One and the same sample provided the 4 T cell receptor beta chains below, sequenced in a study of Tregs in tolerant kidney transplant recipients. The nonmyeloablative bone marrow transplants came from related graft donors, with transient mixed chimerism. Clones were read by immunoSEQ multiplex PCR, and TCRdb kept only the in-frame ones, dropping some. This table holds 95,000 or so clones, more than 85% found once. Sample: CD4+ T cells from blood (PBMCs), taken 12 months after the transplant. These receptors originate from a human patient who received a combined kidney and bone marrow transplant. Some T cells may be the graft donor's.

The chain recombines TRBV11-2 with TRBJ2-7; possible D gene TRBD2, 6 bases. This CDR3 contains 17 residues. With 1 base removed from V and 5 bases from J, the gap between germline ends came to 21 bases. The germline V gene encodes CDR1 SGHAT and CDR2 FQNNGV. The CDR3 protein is CASSLGTARGKVDEQYF. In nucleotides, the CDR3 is TGTGCCAGCAGCTTAGGGACCGCCCGGGGGAAAGTTGACGAGCAGTACTTC.

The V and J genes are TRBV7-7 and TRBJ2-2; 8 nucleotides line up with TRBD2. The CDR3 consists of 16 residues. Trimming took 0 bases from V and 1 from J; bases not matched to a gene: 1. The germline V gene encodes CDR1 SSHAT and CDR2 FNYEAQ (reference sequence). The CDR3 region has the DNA TGTGCCAGCAGCTTAGCTCGGGGGGGGAACACCGGGGAGCTGTTTTTT. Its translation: CASSLARGGNTGELFF. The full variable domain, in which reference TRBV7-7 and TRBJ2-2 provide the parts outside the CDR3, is GAGVSQSPRYKVTKRGQDVTLRCDPISSHATLYWYQQALGQGPEFLTYFNYEAQPDKSGLPSDRFSAERPEGSISTLTIQRTEQRDSAMYRCASSLARGGNTGELFFGEGSRLTVL.

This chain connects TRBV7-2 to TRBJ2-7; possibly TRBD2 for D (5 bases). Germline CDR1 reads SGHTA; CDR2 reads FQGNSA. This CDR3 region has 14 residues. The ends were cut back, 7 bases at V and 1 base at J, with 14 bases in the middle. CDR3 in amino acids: CASKLRGSSYEQYF. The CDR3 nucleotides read TGTGCCAGCAAGCTCCGGGGTTCTTCCTACGAGCAGTACTTC.

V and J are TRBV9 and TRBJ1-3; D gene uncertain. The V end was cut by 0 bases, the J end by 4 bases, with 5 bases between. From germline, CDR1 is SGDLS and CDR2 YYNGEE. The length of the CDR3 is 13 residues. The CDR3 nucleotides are TGTGCCAGCAGCGTAGCTAAGGGAAACACCATATATTTT. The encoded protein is CASSVAKGNTIYF. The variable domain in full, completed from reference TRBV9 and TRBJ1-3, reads DSGVTQTPKHLITATGQRVTLRCSPRSGDLSVYWYQQSLDQGLQFLIQYYNGEERAKGNILERFSAQQFPDLHSELNLSSLELGDSALYFCASSVAKGNTIYFGEGSWLTVV.